Each of the 2 T cell receptor beta chains below was sequenced from the same sample in a study of T cells after yellow fever vaccination. TCRdb called the 5' RACE reads again in MiXCR, with one record for every CDR3 protein. The repertoire consists of 200,000 to 300,000 distinct CDR3 sequences, with 10% to 15% occurring once and the leading ten covering around 0.55%. Specimen: CD4+ T cells sorted from PBMCs, collected 45 days after the yellow fever booster vaccination. Source of these receptors: a man aged 25-40 years who received the YFV17D yellow fever vaccine.

J is TRBJ2-2 and V is TRBV20-1, with unresolved D. Trimming removed 3 bases at V and 3 bases at J, with 14 bases between. The germline V gene encodes CDR1 DFQATT and CDR2 SNEGSKA (reference sequence). The CDR3 is 15 amino acids. The CDR3 sequence: CSARRTGSYTGELFF. In nucleotides, the CDR3 is TGCAGTGCTAGGCGTACCGGGTCCTACACCGGGGAGCTGTTTTTT.

This clonotype was seen only a few times. This chain's CDR3 is CASSLDGGNTEAFF. The CDR3 coding sequence is TGTGCCAGCAGCTTAGATGGAGGGAACACTGAAGCTTTCTTT. V gene TRBV11-3 combines with J gene TRBJ1-1; D unclear. Trimming left V 0 bases short and J 1 base short, with 6 bases between. The germline V gene encodes CDR1 SGHNT and CDR2 YENEEA. This CDR3 spans 14 amino acids.